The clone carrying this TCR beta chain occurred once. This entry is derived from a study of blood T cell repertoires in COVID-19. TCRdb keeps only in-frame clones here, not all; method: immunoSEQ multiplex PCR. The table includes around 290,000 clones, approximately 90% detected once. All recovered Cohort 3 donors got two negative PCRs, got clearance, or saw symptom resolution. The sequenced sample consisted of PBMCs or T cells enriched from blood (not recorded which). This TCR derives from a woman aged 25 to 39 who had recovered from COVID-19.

CDR3 protein: CASSQFRDRGKSYEQYF. The CDR3 nucleotides read TGTGCCAGCAGCCAATTCCGGGACAGGGGGAAATCCTACGAGCAGTACTTC. The rearrangement links TRBV28 to TRBJ2-7, with TRBD1 matching over 11 bases. With V trimmed by 6 bases and J by 1 base, 11 bases remained unmatched. The germline V gene has CDR1 MDHEN and CDR2 SYDVKM. The CDR3 has 17 residues.